This TCR beta chain stems from a study of regulatory T cells in long-lasting Graves disease. Both iRepertoire HTBI primers and Arm-PCR of CDR3 regions were used to build the TCR beta libraries. Per the original data handling: Across samples, 55 to 75 TRBV and about 15 TRBJ segments were found. TCRdb re-called the multiplex PCR reads with MiXCR, one entry per CDR3 protein. The V and J calls here are based on TCRdb, not the publication. The sample holds around 400,000 distinct CDR3 sequences, roughly a sixth seen once. The time point here: newly diagnosed GD, antithyroid drugs for less than 3 months. PBMC-derived RNA was used for the TCR library. A volume of approximately 9.8 milliliters of peripheral blood was collected in EDTA tubes. Trimming at V came to 2 bases and at J to 6 bases, leaving 15 bases not matched to a gene. There are 17 residues in the CDR3. Germline CDR1 and CDR2: SGHRS and YFSETQ.

The sample was peripheral blood mononuclear cells (PBMCs), taken at new diagnosis, from a patient treated with antithyroid drugs. The clonotype comes from a female donor with Graves disease. V usage is TRBV5-1 and J usage is TRBJ1-2, with 8 bases that match TRBD1. The DNA of the CDR3 is TGCGCCAGCAGCTTATCCGGGACAGGCCACTCGGCAGATGGCTACACCTTC. Its protein product is CASSLSGTGHSADGYTF.